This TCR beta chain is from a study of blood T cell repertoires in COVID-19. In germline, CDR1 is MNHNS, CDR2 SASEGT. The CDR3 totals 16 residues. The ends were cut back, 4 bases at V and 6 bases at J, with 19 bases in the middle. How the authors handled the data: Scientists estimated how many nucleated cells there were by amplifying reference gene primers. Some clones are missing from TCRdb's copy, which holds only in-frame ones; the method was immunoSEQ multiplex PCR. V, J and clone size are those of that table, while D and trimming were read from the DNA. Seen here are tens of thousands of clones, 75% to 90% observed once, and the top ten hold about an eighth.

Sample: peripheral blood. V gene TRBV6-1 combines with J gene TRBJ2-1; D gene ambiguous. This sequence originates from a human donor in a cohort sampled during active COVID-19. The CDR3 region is CASSVKPVAVGNEQFF. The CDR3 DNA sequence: TGTGCCAGCAGTGTAAAACCCGTAGCAGTGGGCAATGAGCAGTTCTTC.